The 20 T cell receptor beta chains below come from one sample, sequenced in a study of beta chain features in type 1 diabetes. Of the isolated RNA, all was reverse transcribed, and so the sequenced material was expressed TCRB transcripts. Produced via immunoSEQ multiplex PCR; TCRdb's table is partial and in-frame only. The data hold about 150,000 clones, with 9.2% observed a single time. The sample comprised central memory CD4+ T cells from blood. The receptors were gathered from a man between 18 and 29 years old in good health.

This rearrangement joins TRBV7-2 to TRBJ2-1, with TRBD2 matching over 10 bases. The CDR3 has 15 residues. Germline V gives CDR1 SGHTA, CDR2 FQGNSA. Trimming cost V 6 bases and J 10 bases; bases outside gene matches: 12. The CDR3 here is CASRAQLAGMGEQFF. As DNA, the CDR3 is TGTGCCAGCAGAGCTCAACTAGCGGGGATGGGGGAGCAGTTCTTC.

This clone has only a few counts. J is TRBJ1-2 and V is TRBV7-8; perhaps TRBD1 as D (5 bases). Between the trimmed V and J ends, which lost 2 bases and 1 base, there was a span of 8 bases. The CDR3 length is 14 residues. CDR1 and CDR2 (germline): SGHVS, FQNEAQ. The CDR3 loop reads CASSLSGNNYGYTF. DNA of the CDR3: TGTGCCAGCAGCTTATCAGGGAATAACTATGGCTACACCTTC. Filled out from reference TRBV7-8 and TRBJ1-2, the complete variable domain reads GAGVSQSPRYKVAKRGQDVALRCDPISGHVSLFWYQQALGQGPEFLTYFQNEAQLDKSGLPSDRFFAERPEGSVSTLKIQRTQQEDSAVYLCASSLSGNNYGYTFGSGTRLTVV.

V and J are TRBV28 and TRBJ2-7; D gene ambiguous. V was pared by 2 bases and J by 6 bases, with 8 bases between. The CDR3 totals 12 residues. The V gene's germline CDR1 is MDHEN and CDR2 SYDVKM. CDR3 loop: CASSLTVGEQYF. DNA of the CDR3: TGTGCCAGCAGTTTAACGGTTGGCGAGCAGTACTTC. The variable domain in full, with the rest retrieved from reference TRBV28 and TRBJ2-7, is DVKVTQSSRYLVKRTGEKVFLECVQDMDHENMFWYRQDPGLGLRLIYFSYDVKMKEKGDIPEGYSVSREKKERFSLILESASTNQTSMYLCASSLTVGEQYFGPGTRLTVT.

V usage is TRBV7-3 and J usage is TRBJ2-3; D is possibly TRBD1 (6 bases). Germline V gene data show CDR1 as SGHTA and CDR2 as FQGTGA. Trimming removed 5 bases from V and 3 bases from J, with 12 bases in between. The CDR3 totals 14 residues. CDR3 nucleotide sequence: TGTGCCAGCAGCCCAGGGGTAGTGACAGATACGCAGTATTTT. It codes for CASSPGVVTDTQYF.

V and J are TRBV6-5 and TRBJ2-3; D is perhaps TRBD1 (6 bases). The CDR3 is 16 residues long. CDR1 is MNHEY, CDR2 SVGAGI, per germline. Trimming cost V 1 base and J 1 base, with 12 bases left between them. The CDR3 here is CASSYWWAGGTDTQYF. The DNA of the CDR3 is TGTGCCAGCAGTTACTGGTGGGCAGGGGGCACAGATACGCAGTATTTT.

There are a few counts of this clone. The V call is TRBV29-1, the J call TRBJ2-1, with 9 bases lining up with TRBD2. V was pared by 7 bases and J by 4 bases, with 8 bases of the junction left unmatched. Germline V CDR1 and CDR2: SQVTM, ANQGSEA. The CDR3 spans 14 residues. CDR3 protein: CSGTTSGGYNEQFF. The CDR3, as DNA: TGCAGCGGGACGACTAGCGGAGGTTACAATGAGCAGTTCTTC.

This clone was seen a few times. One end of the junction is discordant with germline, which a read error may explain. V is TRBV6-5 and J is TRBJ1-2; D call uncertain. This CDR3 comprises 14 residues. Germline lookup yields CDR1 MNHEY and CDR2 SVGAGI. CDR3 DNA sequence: TGTGCCATCAGTGAGCTGGGCCTTAACTATGGCTACACCTTC. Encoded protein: CAISELGLNYGYTF.

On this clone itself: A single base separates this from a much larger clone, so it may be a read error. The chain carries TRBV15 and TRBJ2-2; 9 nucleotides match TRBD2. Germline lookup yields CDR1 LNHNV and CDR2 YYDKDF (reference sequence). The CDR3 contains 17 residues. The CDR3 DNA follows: TGTGCCACCAGCTTCACGACTAGCGGTAAAAGGACCGTGGAGCTGTTTTTT. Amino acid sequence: CATSFTTSGKRTVELFF.

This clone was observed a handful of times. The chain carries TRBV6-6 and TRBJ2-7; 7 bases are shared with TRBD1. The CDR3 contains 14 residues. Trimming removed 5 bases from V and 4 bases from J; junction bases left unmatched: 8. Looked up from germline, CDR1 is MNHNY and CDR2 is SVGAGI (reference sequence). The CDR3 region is CASSGGQILYEQYF. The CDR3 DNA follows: TGTGCCAGCAGTGGGGGACAGATCTTATACGAGCAGTACTTC.

CDR3 nucleotide sequence: TGTGCCAGCAGCTTAGTGCGCGGGGACTACGAGCAGTACTTC. Amino acids: CASSLVRGDYEQYF. The rearrangement links TRBV7-2 to TRBJ2-7, with D perhaps matching TRBD2 (6 bases). The CDR3 contains 14 residues. Germline CDR1 SGHTA, CDR2 FQGNSA. V was pared by 1 base and J by 3 bases, with 10 bases between.

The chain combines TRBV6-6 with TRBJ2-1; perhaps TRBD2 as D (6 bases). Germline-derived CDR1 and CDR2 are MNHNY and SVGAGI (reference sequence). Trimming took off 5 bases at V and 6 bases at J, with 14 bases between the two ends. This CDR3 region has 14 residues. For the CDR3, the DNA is TGTGCCAGCAGTCCGACGGGGGTGGGCAATGAGCAGTTCTTC. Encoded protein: CASSPTGVGNEQFF.

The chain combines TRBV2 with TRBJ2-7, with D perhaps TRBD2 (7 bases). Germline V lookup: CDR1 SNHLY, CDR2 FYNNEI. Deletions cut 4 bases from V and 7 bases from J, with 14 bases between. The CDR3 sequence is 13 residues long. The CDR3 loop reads CASSVRGAGEQYF. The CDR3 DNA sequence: TGTGCCAGCAGTGTTCGGGGGGCAGGAGAGCAGTACTTC.

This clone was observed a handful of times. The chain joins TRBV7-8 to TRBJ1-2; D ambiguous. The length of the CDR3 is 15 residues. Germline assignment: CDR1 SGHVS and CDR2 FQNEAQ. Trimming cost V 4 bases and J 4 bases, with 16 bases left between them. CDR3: CASSSAGVLGYGYTF. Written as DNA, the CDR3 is TGTGCCAGCAGCTCTGCCGGGGTACTAGGCTATGGCTACACCTTC.

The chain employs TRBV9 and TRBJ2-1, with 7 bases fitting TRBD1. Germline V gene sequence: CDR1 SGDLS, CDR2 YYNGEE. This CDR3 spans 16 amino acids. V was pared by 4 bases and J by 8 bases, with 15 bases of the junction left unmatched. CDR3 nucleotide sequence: TGTGCCAGCAGCCTACAACTACAGGGGTGGTTTCATGAGCAGTTCTTC. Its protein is CASSLQLQGWFHEQFF. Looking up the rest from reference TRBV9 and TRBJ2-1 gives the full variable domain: DSGVTQTPKHLITATGQRVTLRCSPRSGDLSVYWYQQSLDQGLQFLIQYYNGEERAKGNILERFSAQQFPDLHSELNLSSLELGDSALYFCASSLQLQGWFHEQFFGPGTRLTVL.

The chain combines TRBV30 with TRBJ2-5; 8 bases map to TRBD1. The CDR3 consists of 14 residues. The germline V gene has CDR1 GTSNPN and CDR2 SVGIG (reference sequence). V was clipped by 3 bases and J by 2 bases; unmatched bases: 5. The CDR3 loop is CAWSRTGTQETQYF. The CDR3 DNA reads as TGTGCCTGGAGCCGGACAGGGACTCAAGAGACCCAGTACTTC. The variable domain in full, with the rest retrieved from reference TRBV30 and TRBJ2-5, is SQTIHQWPATLVQPVGSPLSLECTVEGTSNPNLYWYRQAAGRGLQLLFYSVGIGQISSEVPQNLSASRPQDRQFILSSKKLLLSDSGFYLCAWSRTGTQETQYFGPGTRLLVL.

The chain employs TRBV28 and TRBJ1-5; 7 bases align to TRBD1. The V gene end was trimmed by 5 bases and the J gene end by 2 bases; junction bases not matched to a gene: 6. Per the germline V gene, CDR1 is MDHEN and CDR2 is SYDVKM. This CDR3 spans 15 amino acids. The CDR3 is CASSDRQGGNQPQHF. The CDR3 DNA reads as TGTGCCAGCAGTGACCGACAGGGTGGCAATCAGCCCCAGCATTTT.

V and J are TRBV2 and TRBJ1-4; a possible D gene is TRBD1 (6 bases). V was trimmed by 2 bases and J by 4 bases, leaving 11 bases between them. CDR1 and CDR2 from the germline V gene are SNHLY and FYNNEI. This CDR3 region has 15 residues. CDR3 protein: CASSETQGINEKLFF. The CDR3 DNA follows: TGTGCCAGCAGTGAAACCCAGGGGATTAATGAAAAACTGTTTTTT.

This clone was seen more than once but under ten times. CDR3 sequence reads: CAWSATPGQTSKGYTF. The CDR3 coding sequence is TGTGCCTGGAGTGCAACCCCAGGACAGACGAGCAAAGGCTACACCTTC. The chain joins TRBV30 to TRBJ1-2; perhaps TRBD1 as D (6 bases). Germline loops: CDR1 GTSNPN, CDR2 SVGIG (reference sequence). The CDR3 consists of 16 residues. Trimming shortened V by 1 base and J by 8 bases, and 23 bases separated the two germline ends.

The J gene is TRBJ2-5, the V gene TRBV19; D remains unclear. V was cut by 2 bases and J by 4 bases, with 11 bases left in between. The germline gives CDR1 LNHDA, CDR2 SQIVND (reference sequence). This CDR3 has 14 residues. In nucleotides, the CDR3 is TGTGCCAGTAGTATATATGGCCGAGGAGAGACCCAGTACTTC. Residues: CASSIYGRGETQYF.

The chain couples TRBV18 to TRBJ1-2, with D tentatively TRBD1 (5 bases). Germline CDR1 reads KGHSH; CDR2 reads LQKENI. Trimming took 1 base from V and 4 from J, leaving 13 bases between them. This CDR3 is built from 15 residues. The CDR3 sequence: CASSPRSAGSYGYTF. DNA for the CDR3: TGTGCCAGCTCACCACGGAGCGCAGGGTCCTATGGCTACACCTTC. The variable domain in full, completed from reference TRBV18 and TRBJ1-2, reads NAGVMQNPRHLVRRRGQEARLRCSPMKGHSHVYWYRQLPEEGLKFMVYLQKENIIDESGMPKERFSAEFPKEGPSILRIQQVVRGDSAAYFCASSPRSAGSYGYTFGSGTRLTVV.